This T cell receptor (beta chain) was captured in a study of blood T cell repertoires in COVID-19. Study details: Samples came from the United States, Italy and Spain, spanning acute and convalescent COVID-19. The analysed material was cDNA or gDNA that came from T cells, B-cell-depleted T cells, or PBMCs.

Authors' data handling: From reference gene primer amplification, estimates of nucleated cell counts were derived. The data were produced by immunoSEQ multiplex PCR, yet TCRdb's version contains in-frame clones alone and is incomplete. The V and J calls and clone size are taken from that table; D and trimming were inferred from the DNA. Among 150,000 or so clones, about 89% were seen once, and the ten largest hold under 3%. With 6 bases removed from V and 2 bases from J, the gap between germline ends came to 17 bases. CDR3 size: 17 residues. The germline CDR1 and CDR2 sequences are MNHNS and SASEGT. Input material: peripheral blood. This clonotype originated in a man aged 55 to 70 with active or convalescent COVID-19. This chain connects TRBV6-1 to TRBJ1-6, with a possible D match to TRBD1 (5 bases). DNA of the CDR3: TGTGCCAGCAGGGAATACCAGGGTGGCGCCTATAATTCACCCCTCCACTTT. It translates to CASREYQGGAYNSPLHF.